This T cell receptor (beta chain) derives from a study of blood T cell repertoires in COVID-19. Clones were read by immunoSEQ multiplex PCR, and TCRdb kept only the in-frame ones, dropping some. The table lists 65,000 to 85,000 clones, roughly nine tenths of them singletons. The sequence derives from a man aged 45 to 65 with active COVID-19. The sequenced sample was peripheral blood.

For the CDR3, the DNA is TGCGCCAGCAGCCCCGTTGGGGGAGGGAGCCCAGATACGCAGTATTTT. Amino acid sequence: CASSPVGGGSPDTQYF. The chain is built from TRBV4-1 and TRBJ2-3; 7 nucleotides match TRBD2. CDR1 and CDR2 from the germline V gene are MGHRA and YSYEKL. The CDR3 sequence is 16 residues long. V gave up 4 bases and J gave up 4 bases; unmatched junction bases: 11.